The present TCR beta chain was sequenced within a study of blood T cell repertoires in COVID-19 (dated by TCRdb to about 2020). General notes on the study: Samples covering the acute and convalescent phases of COVID-19 were provided by collaborators in the United States, Italy and Spain. The material from the prospective study consisted of cDNA or gDNA derived from T cells, B-cell-depleted T cells, or PBMCs. Deeply sampled blood TCRbeta repertoires from subjects exposed to, actively infected with, or recovered from COVID-19 were included in the dataset. The repertoires were released in a freely available public database meant as a resource for research on the immune response to SARS-CoV-2. The samples were drawn from the first 160 participants of the ongoing ImmuneRACE study and from about 1,200 subjects provided by 6 global collaborators. The sample metadata nearly always contained a de-identified subject ID, COVID-19 status, age in years and sex. HLA class I and class II types, where available, came from metadata supplied by the sample provider rather than from assay-based typing. The paper as a whole reports these results and caveats: Clinical and demographic metadata were provided uncurated, with the amount varying by source and participant.

The CDR3 has 13 amino acids, counting the end cysteine and phenylalanine. Only CDR3 DNA remains: 39 bases, in frame from the first base. V is pared back by 5 bases and J by 4 bases, with 9 bases lying between the germline termini. CDR1 and CDR2 are drawn from the germline V gene: SGHTA, FQGNSA. Whole blood was collected in K2EDTA tubes by collaborating institutions according to the institutions' own protocols. For TCRbeta analysis, collaborator samples were shipped as frozen whole blood, as isolated PBMCs, or as DNA extracted from either sample type. This clone has just one count. No cognate antigen has been identified for it. Base quality data are lacking; no much larger clone is found one base away. The sample has other DNA sequences that encode this CDR3 too. TCRbeta CDR3 regions were amplified from genomic DNA by means of the immunoSEQ Assay, a bias-controlled multiplex PCR. Concerning the study's data processing: Within the assay, amplification of reference gene primers was used to estimate how many nucleated cells each sample contained. Sequence reads were collapsed and filtered to measure the absolute abundance of every unique TCRbeta CDR3 rearrangement. For each sample, productive Simpson clonality was calculated as the square root of Simpson's diversity index across productive rearrangements. TCRdb took over this immuneACCESS table, retaining in-frame rearrangements with V and J assigned. Such tables are incomplete; in checked studies, under half of the missing clones stem from an unresolved V gene, and the remainder is unexplained. The V and J calls and clone size were taken over from that table, and D and trimming were inferred from the DNA. This sample gives roughly 260,000 clones in total; over 75% of them show up just once. The biggest ten clones account for approximately 2.2% of the sample.

The V gene is TRBV7-2 and the J gene is TRBJ1-5; a tentative D call is TRBD1 (5 bases match). The clonotype originates from a woman aged 45-59 years with acute or convalescent COVID-19. Sequencing was performed on peripheral blood. The CDR3 corresponds to CASSSTGNQPQHF. The nucleotide sequence is given as TGTGCCAGCAGCAGTACAGGAAATCAGCCCCAGCATTTT.